This section outlines one T cell receptor beta chain sequence together with its context. V lost 5 bases and J lost 0, with 17 bases in between. This CDR3 comprises 18 residues. Germline CDR1 SGHVS, CDR2 FQNEAQ. After isolation, RNA underwent reverse transcription to generate cDNA as the sequencing template. TCRdb keeps only in-frame clones here, not all; method: immunoSEQ multiplex PCR. The table has more than 95,000 clones, around 64% seen once; the top ten hold about 3%. The record originates from a study of CD8+ T cells in alopecia areata. The sequence was collected from a human donor in good health. The V gene is TRBV7-8, the J gene TRBJ2-6, with D possibly being TRBD1 (6 bases). Sequencing was carried out using CD4+ T cells sorted from blood. DNA for the CDR3: TGTGCCAGCAGCAGAGACAGGCTCGGTGTCTCTGGGGCCAACGTCCTGACTTTC. Its protein product is CASSRDRLGVSGANVLTF.